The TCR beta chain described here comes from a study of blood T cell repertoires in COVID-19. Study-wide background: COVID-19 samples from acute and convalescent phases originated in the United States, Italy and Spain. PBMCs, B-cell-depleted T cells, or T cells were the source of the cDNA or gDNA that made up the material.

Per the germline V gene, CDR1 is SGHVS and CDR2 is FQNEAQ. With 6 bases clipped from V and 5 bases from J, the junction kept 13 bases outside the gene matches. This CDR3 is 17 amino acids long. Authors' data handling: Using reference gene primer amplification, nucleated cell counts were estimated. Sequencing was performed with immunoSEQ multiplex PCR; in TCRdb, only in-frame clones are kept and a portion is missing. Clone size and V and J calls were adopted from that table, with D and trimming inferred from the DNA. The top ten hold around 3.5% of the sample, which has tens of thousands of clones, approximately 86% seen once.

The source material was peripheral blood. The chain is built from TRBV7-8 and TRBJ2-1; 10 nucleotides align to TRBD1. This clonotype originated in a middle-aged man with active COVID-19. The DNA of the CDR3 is TGTGCCAGCAGTTATCGCCCCGGGACAGGGGCAAACAATGAGCAGTTCTTC. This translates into CASSYRPGTGANNEQFF.